Shown below are 19 T cell receptor beta chains from a single sample sequenced in a study of vaccination and CD4 T cells after COVID-19. No antigen is known for these receptors. As for treatment: roughly 10-day PBMC culture with coronavirus spike peptide pools or control peptides (ViraFEST assay). The study sequenced cultured CD4+ T cell DNA using the Oncomine TCR Beta short-read assay. TCRdb re-derived calls from the PCR reads in MiXCR, one entry per CDR3 protein. The sample has roughly 15,000 distinct CDR3 sequences; around 48% are singletons. Sequencing was done on a sample of CD4+ T cells from blood, cultured in vitro. Receptors were obtained from a human donor who had recovered from COVID-19.

V and J are TRBV3-1 and TRBJ1-2, with TRBD1 matching 7 bases. The CDR3 is 15 amino acids. Germline V lookup: CDR1 LGHDT, CDR2 YNNKEL (reference sequence). The V segment lost 4 bases and the J segment 8 bases; nucleotides outside the gene matches: 13. The CDR3 DNA is TGTGCCAGCAGCCCCCGGACAGGCCTGGGTATAGGCTACACCTTC. Translation: CASSPRTGLGIGYTF. The whole variable domain, remainder taken from reference TRBV3-1 and TRBJ1-2, is DTAVSQTPKYLVTQMGNDKSIKCEQNLGHDTMYWYKQDSKKFLKIMFSYNNKELIINETVPNRFSPKSPDKAHLNLHINSLELGDSAVYFCASSPRTGLGIGYTFGSGTRLTVV.

The rearrangement links TRBV14 to TRBJ2-1; D not resolved. Germline CDR1 and CDR2: SGHDN and FVKESK. The V and J ends lost 3 bases and 8 bases respectively, with 17 bases between them. The CDR3 is 15 amino acids. The CDR3 reads CASSHAKGFLDEQFF. In DNA, the CDR3 is TGTGCCAGCAGCCACGCAAAAGGGTTTTTGGATGAGCAGTTCTTC.

The chain employs TRBV19 and TRBJ1-2; TRBD1 aligns across 10 bases. This CDR3 is built from 18 residues. Germline assignment: CDR1 LNHDA and CDR2 SQIVND (reference sequence). The V segment lost 4 bases and the J segment 2 bases; nucleotides outside the gene matches: 13. The CDR3 DNA follows: TGTGCCAGTAGTAGCAGGACAGGGGGAATTCCAAACAACTATGGCTACACCTTC. Residues: CASSSRTGGIPNNYGYTF.

This chain joins TRBV28 and TRBJ1-6; 7 positions agree with TRBD1. The CDR3 covers 14 residues. V lost 7 bases, J lost 8 bases, and 8 bases stayed unmatched. The germline gives CDR1 MDHEN, CDR2 SYDVKM. CDR3 in DNA: TGTGCCAGCATCCTACAGGGGCTAGATTCACCCCTCCACTTT. Its protein is CASILQGLDSPLHF. The full variable domain, with the rest looked up from reference TRBV28 and TRBJ1-6, is DVKVTQSSRYLVKRTGEKVFLECVQDMDHENMFWYRQDPGLGLRLIYFSYDVKMKEKGDIPEGYSVSREKKERFSLILESASTNQTSMYLCASILQGLDSPLHFGNGTRLTVT.

The rearrangement uses TRBV20-1 and TRBJ2-7; the match to TRBD2 covers 11 bases. The germline V gene has CDR1 DFQATT and CDR2 SNEGSKA (reference sequence). The junction had 3 bases not matched to a gene; V was cut back by 5 bases and J by 3 bases. The CDR3 sequence is 13 residues long. The CDR3 sequence: CSAPGTSGYEQYF. CDR3 nucleotide sequence: TGCAGTGCTCCCGGGACTAGCGGCTACGAGCAGTACTTC.

The chain links TRBV6-1 to TRBJ2-7; D gene uncertain. Trimming took off 8 bases at V and 2 bases at J, with 16 bases between the two ends. Per the germline V gene, CDR1 is MNHNS and CDR2 is SASEGT. The CDR3 runs to 14 residues. The CDR3 DNA sequence: TGTGCCAGCTCGGAACCGTCATATACCTACGAGCAGTACTTC. Protein sequence: CASSEPSYTYEQYF.

The chain recombines TRBV29-1 with TRBJ1-1; a possible D gene is TRBD1 (6 bases). There are 13 residues in the CDR3. V was trimmed by 3 bases and J by 3 bases, leaving 11 bases between them. Germline loops: CDR1 SQVTM, CDR2 ANQGSEA. CDR3 residues: CSVDNPGDTEAFF. CDR3 bases: TGCAGCGTTGATAACCCAGGGGACACTGAAGCTTTCTTT.

The chain is built from TRBV4-1 and TRBJ2-7, with D possibly being TRBD2 (5 bases). This CDR3 contains 13 residues. Trimming pared 4 bases from V and 2 bases from J, leaving 9 bases between. Germline assignment: CDR1 MGHRA and CDR2 YSYEKL. CDR3 protein: CASSRREAYEQYF. In DNA form, the CDR3 reads TGCGCCAGCAGCCGACGGGAAGCCTACGAGCAGTACTTC.

This chain connects TRBV10-3 to TRBJ2-1; 12 bases agree with TRBD2. CDR3 size: 18 residues. CDR1 and CDR2 from the germline V gene are ENHRY and SYGVKD. The junction had 14 bases not matched to a gene; V was cut back by 4 bases and J by 7 bases. In DNA, the CDR3 is TGTGCCATCAGTGGACCCCTGGGTCTAGCGGGAGGGAGGAATGAGCAGTTCTTC. It codes for CAISGPLGLAGGRNEQFF.

This clonotype was seen a few times. V and J are TRBV20-1 and TRBJ2-5, with D perhaps matching TRBD1 (6 bases). Looked up from germline, CDR1 is DFQATT and CDR2 is SNEGSKA (reference sequence). There are 15 residues in the CDR3. Deletions cut 3 bases from V and 1 base from J, with 15 bases between. The CDR3 nucleotides are TGCAGTGCTAGCCCGGGACAAGGATTCCAAGAGACCCAGTACTTC. Amino acids: CSASPGQGFQETQYF.

This clonotype occurred once. The DNA of the CDR3 is TGCGCCAGCTCCACAGGGTATCCGCCCCAGCATTTT. Translated, it gives CASSTGYPPQHF. The chain joins TRBV5-1 to TRBJ1-5; a weak D match, TRBD1 (6 bases). The germline V and J ends were trimmed by 7 bases and 9 bases, with 14 bases remaining between them. Germline V lookup: CDR1 SGHRS, CDR2 YFSETQ. There are 12 residues in the CDR3. The full variable domain, with the rest looked up from reference TRBV5-1 and TRBJ1-5, is KAGVTQTPRYLIKTRGQQVTLSCSPISGHRSVSWYQQTPGQGLQFLFEYFSETQRNKGNFPGRFSGRQFSNSRSEMNVSTLELGDSALYLCASSTGYPPQHFGDGTRLSIL.

The chain links TRBV11-3 to TRBJ1-1; 11 bases match TRBD1. This CDR3 contains 16 residues. Losses at the gene ends were 4 bases for V and 4 bases for J; bases not matched to a gene: 8. CDR1 SGHNT and CDR2 YENEEA come from the germline V gene. The CDR3 DNA follows: TGTGCCAGCAGCTCCGGGACAGGGGGGTGGATCACTGAAGCTTTCTTT. Amino acid sequence: CASSSGTGGWITEAFF.

The table lists this clonotype with a few counts. V is TRBV7-8 and J is TRBJ1-5; a weak D match, TRBD1 (5 bases). The CDR3 extends over 15 amino acids. Looked up from germline, CDR1 is SGHVS and CDR2 is FQNEAQ. Trimming removed 4 bases from V and 0 bases from J, with 10 bases in between. The chain's CDR3 is CASSSARVSNQPQHF. In DNA form, the CDR3 reads TGTGCCAGCAGCTCGGCCAGGGTTAGCAATCAGCCCCAGCATTTT.

The genes are TRBV19 and TRBJ2-2, with D possibly matching TRBD1 (5 bases). Germline V gene data show CDR1 as LNHDA and CDR2 as SQIVND (reference sequence). This CDR3 has 14 amino acids. V was clipped by 6 bases and J by 4 bases, with 12 bases between them. The CDR3 loop reads CASSLQDITGELFF. CDR3 nucleotides: TGTGCCAGTAGCCTCCAGGACATCACCGGGGAGCTGTTTTTT. The complete variable domain, with remaining parts taken from reference TRBV19 and TRBJ2-2, reads DGGITQSPKYLFRKEGQNVTLSCEQNLNHDAMYWYRQDPGQGLRLIYYSQIVNDFQKGDIAEGYSVSREKKESFPLTVTSAQKNPTAFYLCASSLQDITGELFFGEGSRLTVL.

This sequence joins TRBV11-2 and TRBJ2-7; 10 positions agree with TRBD2. The junction had 10 bases not matched to a gene; V was cut back by 0 bases and J by 2 bases. This CDR3 has 18 residues. Germline CDR1 and CDR2: SGHAT and FQNNGV. The CDR3 reads CASSLDQTSGFVTYEQYF. For the CDR3, the DNA is TGTGCCAGCAGCTTAGATCAGACTAGCGGGTTCGTTACCTACGAGCAGTACTTC. Variable domain in full (rest from reference TRBV11-2 and TRBJ2-7): EAGVAQSPRYKIIEKRQSVAFWCNPISGHATLYWYQQILGQGPKLLIQFQNNGVVDDSQLPKDRFSAERLKGVDSTLKIQPAKLEDSAVYLCASSLDQTSGFVTYEQYFGPGTRLTVT.

V is TRBV11-2 and J is TRBJ1-1, with 9 bases aligning to TRBD1. Germline CDR1 reads SGHAT; CDR2 reads FQNNGV. This CDR3 has 14 amino acids. V lost 6 bases to trimming and J lost 7 bases; unmatched junction nucleotides: 9. The CDR3: CASRLGDRVDEAFF. The CDR3, as DNA: TGTGCCAGCAGGCTGGGGGACAGGGTTGATGAAGCTTTCTTT. Complete variable domain (other parts from reference TRBV11-2 and TRBJ1-1): EAGVAQSPRYKIIEKRQSVAFWCNPISGHATLYWYQQILGQGPKLLIQFQNNGVVDDSQLPKDRFSAERLKGVDSTLKIQPAKLEDSAVYLCASRLGDRVDEAFFGQGTRLTVV.

This clonotype showed up just a few times. The CDR3: CASGLPNEKLFF. The CDR3 region has the DNA TGTGCCAGCGGGTTACCTAATGAAAAACTGTTTTTT. The chain uses TRBV7-9 and TRBJ1-4; the D is unclear. The germline V gene encodes CDR1 SEHNR and CDR2 FQNEAQ (reference sequence). CDR3 length: 12 amino acids. Trimming pared 8 bases from V and 3 bases from J, leaving 7 bases between.

The rearrangement links TRBV10-1 to TRBJ2-5; 7 bases map to TRBD1. Germline CDR1 WNHNN, CDR2 SYGVQD (reference sequence). V lost 8 bases, J lost 5 bases, and 8 bases stayed unmatched. The CDR3 contains 13 residues. The CDR3 DNA follows: TGCGCCAGCTCGGACAGGTGGGGGGAGACCCAGTACTTC. This sequence encodes CASSDRWGETQYF.

This chain joins TRBV7-2 and TRBJ2-3; 10 bases are a match to TRBD2. Germline CDR1 reads SGHTA; CDR2 reads FQGNSA. The CDR3 is made up of 13 amino acids. Trimming removed 8 bases from V and 7 bases from J; junction bases left unmatched: 6. The CDR3 region has the DNA TGTGCCAGCTCTGGTAGCGGGAGGAATACGCAGTATTTT. Its translation is CASSGSGRNTQYF. Full variable domain (outside the CDR3, taken from reference TRBV7-2 and TRBJ2-3): GAGVSQSPSNKVTEKGKDVELRCDPISGHTALYWYRQSLGQGLEFLIYFQGNSAPDKSGLPSDRFSAERTGGSVSTLTIQRTQQEDSAVYLCASSGSGRNTQYFGPGTRLTVL.